This T cell receptor (beta chain) was sequenced for a study of T-cell memory formation after mild COVID-19. Study findings and constraints: CM and EM subsets held most contracting CD4+ clones; EMRA held CD8+ ones.

The CDR3 runs to 17 residues. From germline, CDR1 is SGHRS and CDR2 YFSETQ. TCRdb ran MiXCR on the 5' RACE reads and lists one entry per CDR3 protein. Here the sample spans approximately 52,000 distinct CDR3 sequences, roughly a tenth being singletons. The table lists this clonotype with a few counts. Its target is unknown. The junction departs from germline at one end; a sequencing error may be responsible. This sequence was found in an adult woman who had mild COVID-19 (a few samples of this study predate the infection). Cell type and time point are not known. The sequenced material came from PBMCs or a T cell subset sorted from them (not recorded which). The V gene is TRBV5-1, the J gene TRBJ2-3; 9 bases map to TRBD1. The CDR3 loop is CASSVRPGQGNADTQDF. As DNA, the CDR3 is TGCGCCAGCAGCGTTCGCCCGGGACAGGGAAACGCAGATACGCAGGATTTT.